A single T cell receptor beta chain is shown here with its context. Data came from immunoSEQ multiplex PCR; TCRdb stores just in-frame clones and leaves some out. This table has a few million clones, about 92% appearing once. This sample stems from a study of shared clonotypes between healthy human individuals. Study at large: For every donor, three CD4 naive, three CD4 memory, two CD8 naive and one CD8 memory plates were used.

V was cut by 6 bases and J by 4 bases, with 15 bases left in between. This CDR3 is 14 amino acids long. Germline loops: CDR1 MNHEY, CDR2 SVGAGI. Healthy HIV-negative adults without recent acute infections or vaccinations served as donors. The authors divided CD4+ cells into CD45RA+ naive and CD45RA-negative memory subsets. Material for sequencing was naive CD4+ T cells sorted from blood. Subset reported: CD45RA+ positively selected. The chain links TRBV6-5 to TRBJ2-5; D tentatively reads TRBD1 or TRBD2 (5 bases each). This receptor was taken from a man aged 18 to 30 in good health. DNA of the CDR3: TGTGCCAGCAGCTATGGGACGGTCAGAGAGACCCAGTACTTC. It is translated as CASSYGTVRETQYF.